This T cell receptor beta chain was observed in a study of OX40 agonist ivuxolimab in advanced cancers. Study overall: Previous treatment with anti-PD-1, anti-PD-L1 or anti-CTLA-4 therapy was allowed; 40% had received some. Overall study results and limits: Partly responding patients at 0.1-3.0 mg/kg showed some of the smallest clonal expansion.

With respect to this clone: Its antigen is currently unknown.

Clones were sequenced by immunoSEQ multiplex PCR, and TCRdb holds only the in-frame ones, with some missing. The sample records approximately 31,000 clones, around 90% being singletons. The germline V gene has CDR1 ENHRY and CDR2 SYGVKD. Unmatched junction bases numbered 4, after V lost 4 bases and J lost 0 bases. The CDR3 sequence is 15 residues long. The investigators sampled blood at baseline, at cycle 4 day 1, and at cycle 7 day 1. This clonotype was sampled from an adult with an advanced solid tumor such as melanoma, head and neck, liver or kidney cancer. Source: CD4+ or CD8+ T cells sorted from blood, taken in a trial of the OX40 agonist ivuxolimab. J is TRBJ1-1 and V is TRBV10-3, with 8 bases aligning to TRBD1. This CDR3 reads CAISGWGQVNTEAFF. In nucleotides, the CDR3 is TGTGCCATCAGTGGATGGGGACAGGTGAACACTGAAGCTTTCTTT.